This record covers a single T cell receptor beta chain. Its antigen specificity is not known. No clone much larger than this one lies a single base away; base qualities are absent. These data are taken from a study of blood T cell repertoires in COVID-19 (dated by TCRdb to the early 2020s). Regarding the research as a whole: The collaborator samples originated in the United States, Italy and Spain and spanned the acute and convalescent phases of COVID-19. Subjects who had been exposed to COVID-19, were actively infected with it, or had recovered from it provided the deeply sampled blood TCRbeta repertoires that made up the dataset. The repertoires were released in a freely available public database meant as a resource for research on the immune response to SARS-CoV-2. Where HLA class I and class II types were available, the types were taken from metadata supplied by the sample provider, not from assay-based typing. Sample metadata almost always included a de-identified subject ID, COVID-19 status, age in years and sex. The samples were drawn from the first 160 participants of the ongoing ImmuneRACE study and from some 1,300 subjects provided by 6 global collaborators. The material from the prospective study consisted of cDNA or gDNA derived from T cells, B-cell-depleted T cells, or PBMCs.

TCRbeta CDR3 regions were amplified from genomic DNA using the immunoSEQ Assay, a bias-controlled multiplex PCR. On the authors' methods: Nucleated cell counts per sample were estimated from amplification of reference gene primers within the assay. To quantify the absolute abundance of each unique TCRbeta CDR3 rearrangement, sequence reads were collapsed and filtered. Productive Simpson clonality was computed per sample as the square root of Simpson's diversity index over productive rearrangements. The clones in this table, taken by TCRdb from immuneACCESS, are in-frame only. Not every clone is retained; where verified, under half of the shortfall comes from an unresolved V gene, and the cause of the rest is unknown. V, J and clone size were drawn from that table, and D and trimming were deduced from the DNA. The sample table lists 140,000 to 150,000 clones, less than 90% of them with a count of one. Approximately 2.4% of the sample goes to the ten largest clones.

Here is what the overall study found, with its caveats: The amount of clinical and demographic metadata varied by source and participant and was provided uncurated.

One collaborating source in Seattle enrolled patients while the patients were actively infected and followed the patients over time throughout the course of disease. The collaborating institutions used their own protocols to collect whole blood in K2EDTA tubes. For TCRbeta analysis, collaborators shipped samples as frozen whole blood, isolated PBMCs, or DNA extracted from either of those sample types. This receptor was taken from a human donor with COVID-19, enrolled during active disease. The donor label of this sample is uncertain. Sequenced material: peripheral blood.

The bases are TGTGCCAGCAGCCATACTAACCGGGACACTGAAGCTTTCTTT. It translates to CASSHTNRDTEAFF. The sequence links TRBV7-9 to TRBJ1-1; no D gene is confidently identified. Reading the germline V gene (reference sequence) gives CDR1 SEHNR and CDR2 FQNEAQ. Cut back by 5 bases and 3 bases, the V and J ends lie 13 bases apart. Measured from the cysteine to the phenylalanine, the CDR3 is 14 residues long. Only CDR3 DNA is held: 42 bases, read in frame from base 1.